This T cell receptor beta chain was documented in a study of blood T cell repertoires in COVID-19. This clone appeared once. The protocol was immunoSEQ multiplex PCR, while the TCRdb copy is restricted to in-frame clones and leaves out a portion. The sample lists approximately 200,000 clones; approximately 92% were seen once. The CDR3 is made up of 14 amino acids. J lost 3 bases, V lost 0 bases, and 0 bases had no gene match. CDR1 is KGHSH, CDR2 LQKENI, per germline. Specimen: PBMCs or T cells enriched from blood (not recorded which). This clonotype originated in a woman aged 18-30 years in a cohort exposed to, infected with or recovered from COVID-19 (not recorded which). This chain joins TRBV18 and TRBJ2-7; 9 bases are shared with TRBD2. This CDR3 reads CASSPPTSGYEQYF. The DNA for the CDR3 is TGTGCCAGCTCACCACCGACTAGCGGCTACGAGCAGTACTTC.